A selection of T cell receptor beta chains follows, all from one sample in a study of blood T cell repertoires in COVID-19. Profiled with immunoSEQ multiplex PCR; TCRdb holds only in-frame clones, not every one. The repertoire holds under 75,000 clones, with about 70% as singletons. The sequenced material came from peripheral blood. These receptors all come from a woman aged 45-59 years with active or convalescent COVID-19. The CDR3 runs from the conserved cysteine through the conserved F or W. The D gene is left open where the match is weak. Rows give clone size only sometimes, using once, few, many, or a class for an expanded clone.

>.|TRBV23-1|TRBJ2-1|TRBD1
CASSQPRGQGRNEQFF
TGCGCCAGCAGTCAACCCAGGGGACAGGGGCGAAATGAGCAGTTCTTC
>.|TRBV5-4|TRBJ1-2|.
CASRFWGGGYTF
TGTGCCAGCAGATTTTGGGGGGGTGGCTACACCTTC
>.|TRBV10-1|TRBJ2-5|TRBD2
CASSGGSGAGETQYF
TGCGCCAGCAGTGGAGGTAGCGGGGCGGGGGAGACCCAGTACTTC
>.|TRBV5-3|TRBJ1-2|.
CARSLALRYGYTF
TGTGCCAGAAGCTTGGCTCTTCGCTATGGCTACACCTTC
>.|TRBV23-1|TRBJ2-3|TRBD1
CASSPNRGRVPSTDTQYF
TGCGCCAGCAGTCCAAACAGGGGACGAGTACCTAGCACAGATACGCAGTATTTT
>.|TRBV4-1|TRBJ2-7|.
CASSQAYTFSYEQYF
TGCGCCAGCAGCCAAGCATACACCTTCTCCTACGAGCAGTACTTC
>.|TRBV4-1|TRBJ2-1|TRBD2
CASSPGLAGLSEQFF
TGCGCCAGCAGCCCCGGTCTAGCGGGGCTCTCGGAGCAGTTCTTC
>.|TRBV6-5|TRBJ2-7|.
CASTPGHSSYEQYF
TGTGCCAGCACCCCGGGACACAGCTCCTACGAGCAGTACTTC
>once|TRBV2|TRBJ1-4|.
CASRLGAAEEKLFF
TGTGCCAGCAGGCTGGGGGCGGCGGAGGAAAAACTGTTTTTT
>few|TRBV5-4|TRBJ2-2|.
CASSPGSRNSLRELFF
TGTGCCAGCAGCCCCGGGTCAAGGAACTCTCTGAGGGAGCTGTTTTTT